This record covers a single TCR beta chain. Its cognate antigen is unknown. This entry comes from a study of cytomegalovirus exposure and HLA in healthy donors. The PCR had 60 Vbeta and 13 Jbeta primers. The data were produced by immunoSEQ multiplex PCR, yet TCRdb's version contains in-frame clones alone and is incomplete. This table holds 210,000 or so clones, more than 60% found once. General study findings and limits: Most TCR sequences showed up rarely, but some public TCRs showed up in many donors. Specificity for CMV antigens was confirmed in vitro for a few of the CMV-associated chains. From TCR beta sequences, most subjects' HLA-A and HLA-B alleles were reportedly predicted accurately. Only CMV serostatus was available as immune exposure information.

Trimming took 7 bases from V and 5 from J; bases not matched to a gene: 2. Germline lookup yields CDR1 SQVTM and CDR2 ANQGSEA. CDR3 length: 11 residues. This chain connects TRBV29-1 to TRBJ2-1; 7 nucleotides match TRBD1. Sample: PBMCs. The clonotype was recovered from a woman aged 25 to 39 in good health and CMV-seropositive. CDR3 amino acids: CSGDSHNEQFF. CDR3 DNA sequence: TGCAGCGGGGACAGCCACAATGAGCAGTTCTTC.